These T cell receptor beta chains were read from a single sample in a study of shared clonotypes between healthy human individuals. Produced via immunoSEQ multiplex PCR; TCRdb's table is partial and in-frame only. The repertoire holds 1,100,000 or so clones, with about four fifths as singletons. The sequenced sample consisted of memory CD4+ T cells from PBMCs. The source is a young man in good health. Some clones in this sample may be carry-over from other donors' samples. CDR3s include the opening cysteine and the closing phenylalanine or tryptophan. Fields, in order: D gene, clone size, J gene, V gene, CDR3 DNA, CDR3 protein. A D gene is named only where the DNA matches it firmly. Not every row has a clone size; where given, it reads once, few, many or a size class.

-,-,TRBJ1-3,TRBV19,TGTGCCAGTAATAATCCAGGGGACCCTGGAAACACCATATATTTT,CASNNPGDPGNTIYF
-,-,TRBJ1-1,TRBV30,TGTGCCTGGAGTGTAGGGGCAACCGGCACTGAAGCTTTCTTT,CAWSVGATGTEAFF
-,-,TRBJ2-5,TRBV6-1,TGTGCCAGCGGGTCTCCCCCCGGAGAGACCCAGTACTTC,CASGSPPGETQYF
TRBD1,-,TRBJ1-1,TRBV7-9,TGTGCCAGCAGTTTTACAGGGGGGAGCACTGAAGCTTTCTTT,CASSFTGGSTEAFF
TRBD1,-,TRBJ1-1,TRBV5-1,TGCGCCAGCAGCTTGGCCCTGGAGGGGGCAGCTTTCTTT,CASSLALEGAAFF
TRBD2,-,TRBJ2-5,TRBV6-5,TGTGCCAGCACCTCACTAGCGGGAGGTAGGACCCAGTACTTC,CASTSLAGGRTQYF
-,-,TRBJ2-7,TRBV4-3,TGCGCCAGCAGCCGTGACAGGAGATACGAGCAGTACTTC,CASSRDRRYEQYF
-,-,TRBJ1-1,TRBV7-3,TGTGCCAGCAGCTTTGGGCAGGGGACCACTGAAGCTTTCTTT,CASSFGQGTTEAFF
-,-,TRBJ2-7,TRBV5-1,TGCGCCAGCAGCTTGTTGGCCCTGCAAGACGAGCAGTACTTC,CASSLLALQDEQYF
-,-,TRBJ2-1,TRBV20-1,TGCAGTGCTAGTGCGGTGGGTGAGCAGTTCTTC,CSASAVGEQFF
-,-,TRBJ2-5,TRBV19,TGTGCCAGTAGAGGAGGGAAGGGAGAGACCCAGTACTTC,CASRGGKGETQYF
TRBD1,-,TRBJ2-7,TRBV11-2,TGTGCCAGCAGCCTGGGACAGGGGCCCTACGAGCAGTACTTC,CASSLGQGPYEQYF
-,-,TRBJ2-3,TRBV29-1,TGCAGCGCCCCGGGGGGGACAGGAGGAGCAGATACGCAGTATTTT,CSAPGGTGGADTQYF
-,-,TRBJ2-5,TRBV6-1,TGTGCCAGCAGTGGGGGCGGAGAGACCCAGTACTTC,CASSGGGETQYF
-,few,TRBJ2-1,TRBV7-3,TGTGCCAGCAGCTTACGGGCCTACAATGAGCAGTTCTTC,CASSLRAYNEQFF
-,-,TRBJ1-4,TRBV6-5,TGTGCCAGCAGTTCCGGATACGTACGAGAAAAACTGTTTTTT,CASSSGYVREKLFF
-,-,TRBJ1-1,TRBV6-5,TGTGCCAGCAGTTACTGGACTGGGGGGAACACTGAAGCTTTCTTT,CASSYWTGGNTEAFF
TRBD1,-,TRBJ2-7,TRBV5-6,TGTGCCAGCAGCTCCGGGACAGGGGGCGTGGACGAGCAGTACTTC,CASSSGTGGVDEQYF
-,-,TRBJ2-2,TRBV7-2,TGTGCCAGCAGCTGGGACTGGGCGTACGGGGAGCTGTTTTTT,CASSWDWAYGELFF
TRBD2,-,TRBJ2-7,TRBV10-3,TGTGCCATCAGTCCAAGACTAGCGGGAGACTATGAGCAGTACTTC,CAISPRLAGDYEQYF
-,few,TRBJ1-1,TRBV5-4,TGTGCCATCCCGGGGGGGCAGGGCTCCGTGAACACTGAAGCTTTCTTT,CAIPGGQGSVNTEAFF
-,-,TRBJ2-6,TRBV5-6,TGTGCCAGCAGCTTGGGTGTCTCTGGGGCCAACGTCCTGACTTTC,CASSLGVSGANVLTF
-,-,TRBJ2-5,TRBV2,TGTGCCAGCAGTTCCGGACAGCCCCAGGCCCAGTACTTC,CASSSGQPQAQYF
TRBD2,-,TRBJ2-3,TRBV10-3,TGTGCCATCAGTGAACTAGCGGGAGTCACAGATACGCAGTATTTT,CAISELAGVTDTQYF
-,-,TRBJ1-5,TRBV27,TGTGCCAGCAGTTTTCAGGTTTGGCAGCCCCAGCATTTT,CASSFQVWQPQHF
-,few,TRBJ1-5,TRBV27,TGTGCCAGCAGTTTATGGTTGGGGGATCAGCCCCAGCATTTT,CASSLWLGDQPQHF
TRBD2,-,TRBJ2-2,TRBV28,TGTGCCAGCAGTCTAGCGGGAGGGTCGACCGGGGAGCTGTTTTTT,CASSLAGGSTGELFF
-,few,TRBJ1-1,TRBV14,TGTGCCAGCAGCCAAGGTAATGGATGGAGAGCTTTCTTT,CASSQGNGWRAFF
-,-,TRBJ1-4,TRBV4-1,TGCGCCAGCAGCCGCTTTGGTCAGGGTCCGAATGAAAAACTGTTTTTT,CASSRFGQGPNEKLFF
-,-,TRBJ1-1,TRBV6-6,TGTGCCGAAAGGGGGGACACTGAAGCTTTCTTT,CAERGDTEAFF
-,-,TRBJ2-7,TRBV19,TGTGCCAGTAGCTCGGCCGACAGGCCCTACGAGCAGTACTTC,CASSSADRPYEQYF
TRBD1,-,TRBJ2-7,TRBV5-6,TGTGCCAGCAGTCCACCTCGGGACAGGGGACGGCGGGACTTCGAGCAGTACTTC,CASSPPRDRGRRDFEQYF
-,-,TRBJ1-2,TRBV5-4,TGTGCCAGCAGCCAAACGCCGAACTATGGCTACACCTTC,CASSQTPNYGYTF
TRBD1,-,TRBJ2-5,TRBV5-8,TGTGCCAGCAGCTTGGACAGGGGGCGCGGGGAGACCCAGTACTTC,CASSLDRGRGETQYF
TRBD1,-,TRBJ1-5,TRBV4-2,TGTGCCAGCAGCCTCGGACAGGGGAATCAGCCCCAGCATTTT,CASSLGQGNQPQHF
-,few,TRBJ1-3,TRBV4-3,TGCGCCAGCAGCCAAAGAGTCTGGGACACCATATATTTT,CASSQRVWDTIYF
-,-,TRBJ2-2,TRBV6-6,TGTGCCAGCAGCCCCGGTGATCGGGAGCTGTTTTTT,CASSPGDRELFF
-,once,TRBJ2-3,TRBV9,TGTGCCAGCACCCGGGAGCACGGATATACGCAGTATTTT,CASTREHGYTQYF
-,-,TRBJ2-3,TRBV4-3,TGCGCCAGCAGCCAAAGAGTAGGGTCTAGCGAGGATACGCAGTATTTT,CASSQRVGSSEDTQYF
TRBD2,-,TRBJ2-7,TRBV7-2,TGTGCCAGCAGCTTAAGGGCTGGGGGGGAAGGGTACGAGCAGTACTTC,CASSLRAGGEGYEQYF
TRBD1,-,TRBJ1-2,TRBV7-2,TGTGCCAGCAGCTTAGCTTTCTGGGACAGAGGTGGCTACACCTTC,CASSLAFWDRGGYTF